Detailed here is one T cell receptor beta chain. Its antigen is undetermined. This sample is part of a study of blood T cells in healthy people across ages. The germline V and J ends were trimmed by 7 bases and 6 bases, with 22 bases remaining between them. CDR3 length equals 16 residues. Germline V gives CDR1 MNHEY, CDR2 SVGEGT. Next came a second PCR, run for roughly 6 to 11 cycles, which used a sample-barcoded 5' primer along with a J-beta primer mix. In TCRdb, the 5' RACE reads were re-called with MiXCR into one record per CDR3 protein. Among some 1.5 million distinct CDR3 sequences listed, approximately 39% were seen once. Regarding the study as a whole: A roughly linear age-dependent decrease characterized TCR beta diversity per million T cells.

J is TRBJ2-1 and V is TRBV6-2 or TRBV6-3, with D perhaps TRBD1 or TRBD2 (6 bases each). The sequenced sample was blood. The receptor's source is a woman aged 18 to 35 in good health. For the CDR3, the DNA is TGTGCCAGCAAAGAATACCGGGGGCCCGAAAGCAATGAGCAGTTCTTC. Its protein is CASKEYRGPESNEQFF.